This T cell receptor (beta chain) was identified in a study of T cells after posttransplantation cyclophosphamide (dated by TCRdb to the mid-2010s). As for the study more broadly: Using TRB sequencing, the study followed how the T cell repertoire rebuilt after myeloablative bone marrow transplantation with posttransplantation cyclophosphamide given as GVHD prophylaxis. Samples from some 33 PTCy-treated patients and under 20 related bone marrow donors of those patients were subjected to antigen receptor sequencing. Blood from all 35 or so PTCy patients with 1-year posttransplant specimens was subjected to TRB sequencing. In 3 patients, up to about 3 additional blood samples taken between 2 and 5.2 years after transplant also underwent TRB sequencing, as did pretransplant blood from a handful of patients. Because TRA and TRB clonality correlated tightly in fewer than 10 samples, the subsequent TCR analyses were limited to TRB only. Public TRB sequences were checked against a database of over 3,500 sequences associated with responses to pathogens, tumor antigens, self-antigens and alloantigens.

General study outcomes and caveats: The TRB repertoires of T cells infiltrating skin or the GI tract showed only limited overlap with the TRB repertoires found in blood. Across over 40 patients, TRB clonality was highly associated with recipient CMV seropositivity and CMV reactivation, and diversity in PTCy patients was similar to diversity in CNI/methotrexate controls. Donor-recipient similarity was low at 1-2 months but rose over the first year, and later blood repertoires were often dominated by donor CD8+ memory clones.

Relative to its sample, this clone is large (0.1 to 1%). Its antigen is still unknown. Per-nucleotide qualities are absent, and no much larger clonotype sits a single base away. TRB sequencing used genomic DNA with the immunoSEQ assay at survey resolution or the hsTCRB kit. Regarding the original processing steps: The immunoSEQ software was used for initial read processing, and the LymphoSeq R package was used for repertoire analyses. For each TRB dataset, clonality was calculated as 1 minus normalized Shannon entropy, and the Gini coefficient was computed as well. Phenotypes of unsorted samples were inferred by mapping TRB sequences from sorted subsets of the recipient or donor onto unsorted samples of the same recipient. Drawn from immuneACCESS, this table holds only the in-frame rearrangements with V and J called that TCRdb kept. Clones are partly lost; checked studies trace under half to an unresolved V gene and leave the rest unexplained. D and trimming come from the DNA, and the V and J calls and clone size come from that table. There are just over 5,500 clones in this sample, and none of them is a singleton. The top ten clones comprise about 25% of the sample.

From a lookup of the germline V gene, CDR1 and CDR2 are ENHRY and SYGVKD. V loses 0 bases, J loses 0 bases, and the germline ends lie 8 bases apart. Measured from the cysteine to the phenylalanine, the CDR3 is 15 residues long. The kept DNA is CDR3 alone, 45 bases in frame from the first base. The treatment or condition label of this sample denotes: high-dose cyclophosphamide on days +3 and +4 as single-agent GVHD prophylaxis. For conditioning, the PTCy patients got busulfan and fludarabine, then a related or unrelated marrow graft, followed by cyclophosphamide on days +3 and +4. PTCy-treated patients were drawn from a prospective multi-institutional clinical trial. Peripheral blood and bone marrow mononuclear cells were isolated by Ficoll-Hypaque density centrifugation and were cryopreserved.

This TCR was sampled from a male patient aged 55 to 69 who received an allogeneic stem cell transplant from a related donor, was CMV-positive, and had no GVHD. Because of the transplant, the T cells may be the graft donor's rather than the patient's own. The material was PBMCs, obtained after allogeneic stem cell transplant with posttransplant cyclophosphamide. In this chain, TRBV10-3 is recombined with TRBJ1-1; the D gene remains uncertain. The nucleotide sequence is TGTGCCATCAGTGAGTCTGACACCTTGAACACTGAAGCTTTCTTT. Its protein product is CAISESDTLNTEAFF.